Listed here is a single TCR beta chain. V lost 3 bases and J lost 6; bases outside the gene matches: 2. The CDR3 consists of 14 residues. Looked up from germline, CDR1 is KGHSH and CDR2 is LQKENI. The data are from a study of blood T cell repertoires in COVID-19. At the level of the study: The samples span acute and convalescent COVID-19 from the United States, Italy and Spain. T cells, B-cell-depleted T cells, or PBMCs supplied cDNA or gDNA.

Generated by immunoSEQ multiplex PCR, the TCRdb table keeps only in-frame clones and is missing some. The sample holds under 350,000 clones; approximately 90% are singletons and the top ten take about 4.2%. The rearrangement uses TRBV18 and TRBJ2-1; TRBD1 matches 10 bases. The source material was peripheral blood. This TCR derives from a man aged 35 to 55 with acute or convalescent COVID-19. The CDR3: CASSPGQGINEQFF. CDR3 sequence (DNA): TGTGCCAGCTCACCGGGACAGGGGATCAATGAGCAGTTCTTC.